This T cell receptor (beta chain) was captured in a study of monozygotic twins with inflammatory bowel disease (dated 2019 in TCRdb). About the investigation overall: In total, around 30 monozygotic twin pairs made up the full study: 19 Danish pairs, all IBD-discordant, plus nine German pairs, of which four were IBD-concordant and five were IBD-discordant. Within discordant pairs, disease-associated traits were sought mainly by comparing IBD patients with their genetically identical healthy co-twins. Each individual had, on average, about 151 000 unique TCRalpha sequences and 181 000 unique TCRbeta sequences available for analysis. Overall study outcomes, separate from this receptor: Compared with healthy twins, IBD patients shared fewer clonotypes with other individuals, and the difference was most pronounced in patients with signs of disease activity. Distinction between different T cell subtypes could not be achieved in the analysis. Repertoire similarity did not differ between concordant and discordant twins, which could be due to limited statistical power. Measured by the inverse Simpson index, TCRbeta repertoire diversity was lower in IBD patients than in their healthy co-twins. No single strong signal or clonotype linked to IBD turned up in the results, so the idea that one exists was not supported. Because patients received different immunosuppressive treatments, the repertoires may have picked up extra background noise and variability between individuals.

CDR1 and CDR2 are read off the germline V gene (reference sequence) as LNHNV and YYDKDF. The cysteine opens and the phenylalanine closes a CDR3 of 16 amino acids. No nucleotide data were recorded. A roughly 2.6 ml peripheral blood sample was drawn into PAXgene tubes per donor and stored at -80°C. Without T cell sorting, total RNA was isolated from whole blood using the PAXgene blood miRNA kit on an automated QIAcube. Deep TCRalpha and TCRbeta repertoire profiling with unique molecular barcoding was performed on peripheral blood of monozygotic twin pairs concordant or discordant for inflammatory bowel disease. Smoking habits were recorded for all twin pairs, with individuals classified as current, former or never smokers. The library came from 5' RACE. The input for every TCR library was roughly 3,300 ng of total RNA. For each sample, cDNA was synthesized in eight separate reactions using SMARTScribe reverse transcriptase. Unique molecular identifiers containing a 6-nucleotide sample barcode were introduced through template switching during cDNA synthesis. Two nested PCRs of around 15 and 10 cycles amplified the TCRalpha and TCRbeta cDNA, and bead purification followed each PCR. Before amplification, the cDNA was treated with uracil DNA-glycosylase and purified using the QIAquick PCR purification kit. The second PCR was the step at which Illumina TruSeq-compatible adapters and sample-specific barcodes were added. TapeStation and Qubit were used to check library quality and concentration, and roughly 4.8 ng of each library went into the pool. Sequencing of pooled libraries was carried out on an Illumina HiSeq2500 single-index Rapid Run using 2 x 100 bp reads and custom sequencing primers. On the authors' methods: PCR and sequencing errors were corrected by UMI-based consensus assembly using MiGEC version 1.2.6. MiXCR version 2.1.1 handled V(D)J alignment, clonotype assembly and CDR3 extraction. Gene usage, clonotype sharing and MAIT/NKT TCR abundance were normalised by analysing the top 1000, 10 000 and 20 000 clonotypes per sample. After downsampling to 27 000 UMIs, diversity was calculated as the inverse Simpson index using the vegan R package. Paired Mann-Whitney U tests were applied to discordant twin pairs, and Benjamini-Hochberg correction was used for multiple testing. Following TCRdb reprocessing, every CDR3 protein sequence forms one entry, and DNA is not provided. In this record, the V and J calls reflect TCRdb's handling and not the investigators' own analysis. The sample table on file contains approximately 420,000 distinct CDR3 sequences. The ten largest clones capture around 2.3% of the sample.

A word on this clonotype: Its recognized antigen is unknown.

The rearrangement joined TRBV15 to TRBJ2-1; TCRdb's D call, TRBD2, is unchecked because there is no DNA. Input material: blood. The clonotype originates from a human donor with ulcerative colitis or Crohn's disease, or a healthy co-twin of an affected twin (not recorded which). CDR3 protein: CATSRDYAGARGEQFF.